What follows describes a single T cell receptor (beta chain). As yet, its antigen is unknown. PCR was performed using 60 Vbeta and 13 Jbeta primers. Clones were sequenced by immunoSEQ multiplex PCR, and TCRdb holds only the in-frame ones, with some missing. This table holds approximately 190,000 clones. V lost 7 bases and J lost 0; bases outside the gene matches: 6. The length of the CDR3 is 16 residues. Per the germline V gene, CDR1 is MNHNY and CDR2 is SVGAGI (reference sequence). The data originate from a study of cytomegalovirus exposure and HLA in healthy donors. Study overall: Some 85 million unique TCRs, all from HLA-typed donors, were included in an early release of the data.

Study results and limitations: Within the data, a cluster of highly shared sequence variants was likely a sequencing artifact.

The donors, nominally healthy at sampling, likely had unrecorded immune exposures. The gene calls are TRBV6-6 and TRBJ1-4; 9 bases fit TRBD1. The sequence derives from a boy under 18 in good health and CMV-seronegative. Sequencing used PBMCs. CDR3 protein: CASTPGQGATNEKLFF. The CDR3 DNA is TGTGCCAGCACCCCGGGACAGGGAGCAACTAATGAAAAACTGTTTTTT.